This T cell receptor (beta chain) was identified in a study of cytotoxic CD8 clonotypes in ibrutinib-treated CLL. Concerning this clone: No antigen is known for it. It is unclear where the CDR3 begins or ends on the DNA, so no DNA is shown, and the CDR3 is as TCRdb lists it.

The study's findings and limits: Relative to age-matched healthy donors, clonality at baseline was higher, and it tracked circulating CD8+ T-cell counts. Higher clonality was seen at ibrutinib response and a return toward baseline at progression.

Frozen PBMC stocks contributed about 2.2 micrograms of genomic DNA to the TCR beta libraries. Measured with immunoSEQ multiplex PCR; TCRdb has only the in-frame clones, and not every one. Of about 68,000 clones detected, around two thirds appear once; the ten largest clones hold about 5.7%. Per germline, CDR1 MDHEN and CDR2 SYDVKM. Termini included, the CDR3 measures 15 amino acids. The TCR sequence derives from a human donor with chronic lymphocytic leukemia. The input for sequencing was PBMCs, taken after 12 months of ibrutinib treatment. J is TRBJ2-5 and V is TRBV28; TRBD2, as called in the table, went unchecked against the DNA. The chain's CDR3 is CASRLASTSGETQYF.